The clone carrying this TCR beta chain was found many times. The library was prepared for alpha chains; this beta chain is a stray read, so its frequency means little. Time point defined: sample taken at primary tumor resection. Frozen PBMC, nontumor lung or tumor provided whole RNA, which was sequenced unsorted. The CDR3 spans 15 residues. Germline CDR1 is MNHNS and CDR2 is SASEGT. The V end lost 1 base, the J end lost 4 bases, and 14 bases lay between the germline ends. This sample was taken from a study of spatial heterogeneity in lung cancer. TCRdb processed the 5' RACE reads anew with MiXCR; each CDR3 protein has one entry. The sample yields more than 9,000 distinct CDR3 sequences, approximately 6% seen once.

The chain uses TRBV6-1 and TRBJ2-7, with TRBD1 as a possible D gene (6 bases). Material: normal lung tissue next to the tumor, obtained at surgery. This TCR derives from a male donor with early-stage non-small cell lung cancer. The CDR3: CASSEGGTRTYEQYF. The CDR3 coding sequence is TGTGCCAGCAGTGAAGGAGGGACACGGACATACGAGCAGTACTTC.